This TCR beta chain was recorded in a study of control samples from healthy donors and cancer patients. The CDR3 loop spans 17 amino acids. CDR1 is SGHTA, CDR2 FQGNSA, per germline. The V end was cut by 5 bases, the J end by 0 bases, with 14 bases between. The repertoire was sequenced with immunoSEQ multiplex PCR; TCRdb's copy has only in-frame clones and lacks some. The repertoire consists of 65,000 to 95,000 clones, with about 90% occurring once and the leading ten covering 20%. V is TRBV7-2 and J is TRBJ1-6; tentatively, D is TRBD1 (6 bases). The sequenced material came from blood. The origin of this receptor is a man in his fifties in good health. CDR3 sequence reads: CASSEQGRGSYNSPLHF. The CDR3 DNA reads TGTGCCAGCAGCGAACAGGGACGGGGCTCCTATAATTCACCCCTCCACTTT.